The rows below give T cell receptor beta chains drawn from one sample of a study of OX40 agonist ivuxolimab in advanced cancers. Repertoires were generated with immunoSEQ multiplex PCR, while TCRdb's copy carries only in-frame clones and drops some. Of tens of thousands of clones in the sample, 88% were seen once. Sequenced here: CD4+ or CD8+ T cells sorted from blood, sampled in a trial of the OX40 agonist ivuxolimab. Receptors originate from an adult with an advanced solid tumor such as melanoma, head and neck, liver or kidney cancer. Both conserved end residues are part of each CDR3. A D gene is named only where the DNA matches it firmly. Only part of the rows carry a size: once, few, many, or a class if the clone is expanded.

>.|15|.|TRBJ2-5|TRBV5-1
TGCGCCAGCAGCAGGAGTGGGGGGATCCAAGAGACCCAGTACTTC
CASSRSGGIQETQYF
>.|14|.|TRBJ2-7|TRBV6-1
TGTGCCAGCTCAGGGTCACTCGCCTCCTACGAGCAGTACTTC
CASSGSLASYEQYF
>.|14|.|TRBJ1-4|TRBV7-9
TGTGCCAGCAGCCGCGCCAGGGGTAATGAAAAACTGTTTTTT
CASSRARGNEKLFF
>.|16|.|TRBJ2-7|TRBV25-1
TGTGCCAGCAGTGACTTCGGGACACCGAATGACTACGAGCAGTACTTC
CASSDFGTPNDYEQYF
>.|12|.|TRBJ2-7|TRBV7-3
TGTGCCAGCAGCCCGGACCGGTACGAGCAGTACTTC
CASSPDRYEQYF
>TRBD2|15|.|TRBJ2-5|TRBV4-1
TGCGCCAGCAGCCAGGCTAGCGGGGGGGGAGAGACCCAGTACTTC
CASSQASGGGETQYF
>.|18|.|TRBJ2-7|TRBV7-9
TGTGCCAGCAGCTTACGTCCCGTCCATGACCTTTCTACCTACGAGCAGTACTTC
CASSLRPVHDLSTYEQYF
>.|13|few|TRBJ2-3|TRBV19
TGTGCCAGTAGTAAGGGGGGCACAGATACGCAGTATTTT
CASSKGGTDTQYF
>.|15|.|TRBJ2-7|TRBV2
TGTGCCAGCAGTGGGGGGATAGTAGGAAACTACGAGCAGTACTTC
CASSGGIVGNYEQYF
>TRBD1|15|.|TRBJ2-7|TRBV5-4
TGTGCCACTCGCCCAGGACAGGCGACGACCTACGAGCAGTACTTC
CATRPGQATTYEQYF
>.|15|.|TRBJ2-5|TRBV9
TGTGCCAGCAGCGTTTCCGGACAGCCTAGGGAGACCCAGTACTTC
CASSVSGQPRETQYF
>.|15|.|TRBJ2-6|TRBV5-6
TGTGCCAGCAGCGGTCAGGGTGCTGGGGCCAACGTCCTGACTTTC
CASSGQGAGANVLTF
>.|13|.|TRBJ1-3|TRBV10-3
TGTGCCATCAGTGAAACGACCGGAAACACCATATATTTT
CAISETTGNTIYF
>.|15|.|TRBJ2-3|TRBV6-1
TGTGCCAGCAGTGAAGGGTGGGGGAGACCAGATACGCAGTATTTT
CASSEGWGRPDTQYF
>.|13|.|TRBJ1-2|TRBV10-3
TGTGCCATCAGTGAAATACGGGCGAGTGGCTACACCTTC
CAISEIRASGYTF
>TRBD1|17|.|TRBJ2-3|TRBV9
TGTGCCAGCAGCGCCCTCTCCGGGACAGGGACCACAGATACGCAGTATTTT
CASSALSGTGTTDTQYF
>TRBD1|15|.|TRBJ2-3|TRBV5-4
TGTGCCAGCAGCGCCCGGACAGGGGTGGCAGATACGCAGTATTTT
CASSARTGVADTQYF
>.|13|.|TRBJ2-1|TRBV28
TGTGCCAGCACCGCCCCGGTCCTTGAGAAGCAGTTCTTC
CASTAPVLEKQFF
>.|16|.|TRBJ2-1|TRBV5-1
TGCGCCAGCAGCCCCCCCAGTGGGGGCCTAGACAATGAGCAGTTCTTC
CASSPPSGGLDNEQFF
>.|15|.|TRBJ2-7|TRBV7-3
TGTGCCAGCAGCTACCCCCGGACGGCACCCTACGAGCAGTACTTC
CASSYPRTAPYEQYF
>.|12|.|TRBJ1-5|TRBV7-9
TGTGCCACCACGACAAATTATCAGCCCCAGCATTTT
CATTTNYQPQHF
>.|14|.|TRBJ1-4|TRBV6-6
TGTGCCAGCAGTTTGACGGGCCCTAATGAAAAACTGTTTTTT
CASSLTGPNEKLFF
>TRBD2|15|.|TRBJ2-3|TRBV7-3
TGTGCCAGCAGCCGGTCGTCGGGCGGGGGGACTACGCAGTATTTT
CASSRSSGGGTTQYF
>.|14|.|TRBJ1-2|TRBV4-1
TGCGCCAGCAGACGGGCCCCCCTTAGGGGTGGCTACACCTTC
CASRRAPLRGGYTF
>TRBD1|13|.|TRBJ2-1|TRBV7-3
TGTGCCAGCAGCTTAACGTTCAGGGGGAAGCAGTTCTTC
CASSLTFRGKQFF
>TRBD1|14|.|TRBJ1-1|TRBV18
TGTGCCAGCTCACCGACAGGGAGCAACACTGAAGCTTTCTTT
CASSPTGSNTEAFF
>TRBD2|15|.|TRBJ2-3|TRBV14
TGTGCCAGCAGCCCCGGGACTAGCGACACAGATACGCAGTATTTT
CASSPGTSDTDTQYF
>TRBD2|16|.|TRBJ2-5|TRBV2
TGTGCCAGCAGGGAGGGACTAGCGGGGCAGGGAGAGACCCAGTACTTC
CASREGLAGQGETQYF
>.|15|once|TRBJ1-5|TRBV6-5
TGTGCCAGCAGCGCGCGAACAGGGAGGGGCACGCCCCAGCATTTT
CASSARTGRGTPQHF
>TRBD1|15|once|TRBJ2-2|TRBV18
TGTGCCAGCTCACCAGAGGGGGCGCGCACCGGGGAGCTGTTTTTT
CASSPEGARTGELFF
>.|15|.|TRBJ2-7|TRBV9
TGTGCCAGCAGCCCCCGTGGAACAGGAACCTACGAGCAGTACTTC
CASSPRGTGTYEQYF
>.|15|once|TRBJ2-1|TRBV4-2
TGTGCCAGCAGCCAAGCCCCGACACTAGCACATGAGCAGTTCTTC
CASSQAPTLAHEQFF
>.|15|.|TRBJ2-2|TRBV19
TGTGCCAGTAGCCGCACGGGTCTAAACACCGGGGAGCTGTTTTTT
CASSRTGLNTGELFF
>TRBD1|13|once|TRBJ2-6|TRBV28
TGTGCCAGCCGTACTCAGGGGGCAACCGTCCTGACTTTC
CASRTQGATVLTF
>TRBD1|15|.|TRBJ2-2|TRBV5-1
TGCGCCAGCAGCTTGACACAGGGGTTCGCCGGGGAGCTGTTTTTT
CASSLTQGFAGELFF